These 8 T cell receptor beta chains were all obtained from the same sample, sequenced in a study of early T cells in non-severe SARS-CoV-2 infection. TCRdb redid the calling of the 5' RACE reads with MiXCR, one entry per CDR3 protein. The table shows some 110,000 distinct CDR3 sequences, with 14% to 15% occurring only once. The material sequenced was whole blood. These receptor sequences come from an adult who was a healthcare worker with PCR-confirmed SARS-CoV-2 infection or an uninfected control (not recorded which).

This chain connects TRBV5-5 to TRBJ2-3; 9 nucleotides match TRBD1. Germline CDR1 SGHKS, CDR2 YYEKEE (reference sequence). V shed 3 bases, J shed 12 bases, and the junction held 8 bases outside the gene matches. The CDR3 consists of 13 residues. CDR3 amino acids: CASSWNGQGLQYF. DNA for the CDR3: TGTGCCAGCAGCTGGAACGGACAGGGGCTTCAGTATTTT.

This clonotype was seen only a few times. This chain links TRBV10-3 with TRBJ2-1; the D gene could be TRBD1 or TRBD2 (5 bases each). The CDR3 runs to 14 residues. CDR1 and CDR2 from the germline V gene are ENHRY and SYGVKD. The V gene lost 0 bases and the J gene lost 9 bases, with 12 bases spanning the gap. CDR3 region: CAISESGAGSEQFF. CDR3 DNA sequence: TGTGCCATCAGTGAGTCCGGGGCAGGCAGTGAGCAGTTCTTC.

This chain connects TRBV5-4 to TRBJ2-7, with D uncertain. V lost 2 bases, J lost 3 bases, and 6 bases lay in between. Germline V lookup: CDR1 SGHNT, CDR2 YYREEE (reference sequence). CDR3 length equals 12 residues. The CDR3 here is CASSFVGYEQYF. CDR3 bases: TGTGCCAGCAGCTTCGTGGGCTACGAGCAGTACTTC.

This clonotype was recorded a few times. V gene TRBV7-3 combines with J gene TRBJ2-5; the D is unclear. Trimming pared 5 bases from V and 5 bases from J, leaving 12 bases between. From germline, CDR1 is SGHTA and CDR2 FQGTGA. CDR3 size: 13 residues. The DNA of the CDR3 is TGTGCCAGCAGCGCCCAACCTCGGGAGACCCAGTACTTC. Its protein product is CASSAQPRETQYF. The whole variable domain, filled in from reference TRBV7-3 and TRBJ2-5, reads GAGVSQTPSNKVTEKGKYVELRCDPISGHTALYWYRQSLGQGPEFLIYFQGTGAADDSGLPNDRFFAVRPEGSVSTLKIQRTERGDSAVYLCASSAQPRETQYFGPGTRLLVL.

This clonotype was detected a few times. The rearrangement uses TRBV20-1 and TRBJ2-5, with TRBD1 as a possible D gene (6 bases). Looked up from germline, CDR1 is DFQATT and CDR2 is SNEGSKA (reference sequence). Trimming took off 7 bases at V and 0 bases at J, with 9 bases between the two ends. The CDR3 contains 12 residues. In nucleotides, the CDR3 is TGCAGTGTCAGGGGCAACCAAGAGACCCAGTACTTC. Amino acids: CSVRGNQETQYF.

The chain joins TRBV20-1 to TRBJ2-1; D uncertain. The CDR3 totals 12 residues. CDR1 DFQATT and CDR2 SNEGSKA come from the germline V gene (reference sequence). The V gene lost 0 bases and the J gene lost 2 bases, with 2 bases spanning the gap. CDR3 DNA: TGCAGTGCTAGAGAAGCCTACAATGAGCAGTTCTTC. Translation: CSAREAYNEQFF.

This clonotype was detected only a few times. V and J are TRBV7-8 and TRBJ2-2, with unresolved D. The CDR3 spans 14 residues. Deletions cut 2 bases from V and 0 bases from J, with 4 bases between. Germline CDR1 is SGHVS and CDR2 is FQNEAQ. The CDR3 loop is CASSLFSNTGELFF. The CDR3 nucleotides read TGTGCCAGCAGCTTATTTTCGAACACCGGGGAGCTGTTTTTT.

This clonotype was seen more than once but under ten times. The J gene is TRBJ1-4, the V gene TRBV12-3 or TRBV12-4; TRBD1 is a possible D gene (5 bases). This CDR3 has 14 residues. Trimming pared 5 bases from V and 8 bases from J, leaving 15 bases between. CDR3 region: CASSRTRLGEKLFF. DNA for the CDR3: TGTGCCAGCAGTCGGACAAGGCTTGGGGAAAAACTGTTTTTT.